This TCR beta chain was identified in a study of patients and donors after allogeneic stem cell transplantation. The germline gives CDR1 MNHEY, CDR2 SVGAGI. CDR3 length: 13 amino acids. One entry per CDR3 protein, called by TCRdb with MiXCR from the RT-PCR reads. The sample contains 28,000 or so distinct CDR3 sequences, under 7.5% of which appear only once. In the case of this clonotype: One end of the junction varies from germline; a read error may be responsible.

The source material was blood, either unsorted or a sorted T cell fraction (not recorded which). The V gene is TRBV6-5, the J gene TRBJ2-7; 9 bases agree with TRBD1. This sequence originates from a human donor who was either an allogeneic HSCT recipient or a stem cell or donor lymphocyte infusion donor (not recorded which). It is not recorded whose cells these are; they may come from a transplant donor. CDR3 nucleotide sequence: TGTGCCAGCAGTTACTCGGAATGGGACAGGGTCTCCTTC. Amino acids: CASSYSEWDRVSF.